Below, 26 T cell receptor beta chains from the same sample are listed, as sequenced in a study of low-dose radiotherapy and immunotherapy resistance in tumors. Described time point: before trial treatment. Alpha and beta chains were covered, as first-strand cDNA relied on TRAV- and TRBV-specific primers. The TCRs were subjected to amplification over about 20 PCR cycles employing a constant-region primer in conjunction with a V-primer adapter. One entry per CDR3 protein results from TCRdb running MiXCR on the reads. The sample lists 80,000 to 95,000 distinct CDR3 sequences, more than 8.5% occurring once. The source was PBMCs, collected before treatment. Source of these receptors: a male donor with prostate cancer.

As concerns this clonotype: A much larger clone lies one base from this, so it may be a read error. The chain links TRBV6-5 to TRBJ2-3, with D possibly being TRBD1 or TRBD2 (6 bases each). Germline V CDR1 and CDR2: MNHEY, SVGAGI. This CDR3 has 14 amino acids. The CDR3 protein is CASSEGGNTDTLYF. The CDR3 coding sequence is TGTGCCAGCAGTGAGGGGGGAAACACAGATACGCTGTATTTT.

On this clonotype: A far larger clone is one nucleotide away, so this likely arose from a read error. The CDR3, as DNA: TGTGCCAGCAGCCGTCATGGTTCATCTCAGCCCCAGCATTTT. Translation gives CASSRHGSSQPQHF. The V and J genes are TRBV27 and TRBJ1-5; D gene ambiguous. The CDR3 covers 14 residues. Deletions cut 6 bases from V and 6 bases from J, with 15 bases between. Per the germline V gene, CDR1 is MNHEY and CDR2 is SMNVEV (reference sequence).

This clonotype was detected ten times or more. This chain connects TRBV28 to TRBJ2-7, with unresolved D. This CDR3 is built from 16 residues. V was pared by 4 bases and J by 2 bases, with 18 bases between. Germline lookup yields CDR1 MDHEN and CDR2 SYDVKM. The chain's CDR3 is CASSSTDPPVPYEQYF. The CDR3 coding sequence is TGTGCCAGCAGTTCGACCGATCCCCCAGTCCCCTACGAGCAGTACTTC.

This clonotype was seen ten or more times. J is TRBJ2-7 and V is TRBV7-9; D possibly corresponds to TRBD1 (6 bases). This CDR3 spans 17 amino acids. V lost 4 bases, J lost 2 bases, and 21 bases lay in between. The V gene's germline CDR1 is SEHNR and CDR2 FQNEAQ (reference sequence). CDR3: CASSSGEIRGRPYEQYF. CDR3 nucleotides: TGTGCCAGCAGCTCCGGGGAAATCAGGGGAAGGCCCTACGAGCAGTACTTC.

This clonotype was observed many times. This sequence joins TRBV28 and TRBJ2-7; TRBD1 might be the D (6 bases). Germline values: CDR1 MDHEN, CDR2 SYDVKM. The length of the CDR3 is 16 residues. Trimming removed 5 bases at V and 0 bases at J, with 17 bases between. The CDR3 region has the DNA TGTGCCAGCAGTCTTGGACAGCTCCTAGGCTCCTACGAGCAGTACTTC. Residues: CASSLGQLLGSYEQYF.

This clonotype was seen ten or more times. The chain links TRBV18 to TRBJ2-7; D may be TRBD2 (5 bases). The CDR3 has 14 amino acids. CDR1 is KGHSH, CDR2 LQKENI, per germline. The V end lost 3 bases, the J end lost 2 bases, and 11 bases lay between the germline ends. In nucleotides, the CDR3 is TGTGCCAGCTCACCCGTGACGGGAACCTACGAGCAGTACTTC. Residues: CASSPVTGTYEQYF.

This clonotype was seen ten or more times. The chain links TRBV29-1 to TRBJ1-1; D is uncertain. The germline gives CDR1 SQVTM, CDR2 ANQGSEA. Trimming took 6 bases from V and 0 from J, leaving 8 bases between them. This CDR3 comprises 12 residues. The CDR3 coding sequence is TGCAGCGTCAGTCGATTGAACACTGAAGCTTTCTTT. Translating it yields CSVSRLNTEAFF.

This clonotype was counted ten times or more. This chain uses TRBV28 with TRBJ2-7; 7 bases are a match to TRBD1. The CDR3 is 12 residues long. Germline V lookup: CDR1 MDHEN, CDR2 SYDVKM. Trimming removed 2 bases from V and 6 bases from J; junction bases left unmatched: 1. The CDR3 region has the DNA TGTGCCAGCAGTTTAACAGGGGTCGAGCAGTACTTC. Translation gives CASSLTGVEQYF. The entire variable domain, with the rest obtained from reference TRBV28 and TRBJ2-7, is as follows: DVKVTQSSRYLVKRTGEKVFLECVQDMDHENMFWYRQDPGLGLRLIYFSYDVKMKEKGDIPEGYSVSREKKERFSLILESASTNQTSMYLCASSLTGVEQYFGPGTRLTVT.

In this sample, this clonotype turned up many times. This chain links TRBV6-1 with TRBJ2-1; 7 positions agree with TRBD2. With V trimmed by 5 bases and J by 10 bases, 14 bases remained unmatched. The CDR3 has 15 residues. Germline V gene sequence: CDR1 MNHNS, CDR2 SASEGT. The CDR3 loop is CASSRLATGEKEQFF. The DNA of the CDR3 is TGTGCCAGCAGTAGACTAGCAACTGGGGAGAAAGAGCAGTTCTTC.

The table lists this clonotype with many counts. The chain has TRBV5-1 and TRBJ2-5; 14 bases agree with TRBD2. The V and J ends lost 0 bases and 4 bases, in that order; junction bases with no gene match: 5. The germline V gene encodes CDR1 SGHRS and CDR2 YFSETQ. The CDR3 has 17 residues. CDR3 nucleotide sequence: TGCGCCAGCAGCTTGGTGGGACTAGCGGGAGACCGAGAGACCCAGTACTTC. Amino acids: CASSLVGLAGDRETQYF.

This clonotype was found many times. This sequence joins TRBV9 and TRBJ2-2; no definite D call. CDR1 is SGDLS, CDR2 YYNGEE, per germline. This CDR3 is built from 13 residues. V lost 0 bases, J lost 5 bases, and 5 bases lay in between. The CDR3 DNA sequence: TGTGCCAGCAGCGTAGGGGGAACCGGGGAGCTGTTTTTT. This translates into CASSVGGTGELFF.

Only one count was recorded for this clonotype. This likely traces to a read error, being one base from a far larger clone. This sequence joins TRBV5-1 and TRBJ2-1; TRBD2 agrees at 8 bases. This CDR3 contains 15 residues. Trimming removed 6 bases from V and 10 bases from J; junction bases left unmatched: 15. The V gene's germline CDR1 is SGHRS and CDR2 YFSETQ. The CDR3 DNA follows: TGCGCCAGCACCGAATCCGGGACTAGTTCTCACGAGCAGTTCTTC. Its protein is CASTESGTSSHEQFF.

This clonotype was seen many times. The chain couples TRBV6-2 or TRBV6-3 to TRBJ2-7, with a possible D match to TRBD1 (6 bases). Looked up from germline, CDR1 is MNHEY and CDR2 is SVGEGT. This CDR3 spans 15 amino acids. Trimming shortened V by 7 bases and J by 1 base, and 17 bases separated the two germline ends. The CDR3 sequence: CASKPAGDPSYEQYF. The DNA of the CDR3 is TGTGCCAGCAAACCGGCAGGGGACCCTTCCTACGAGCAGTACTTC.

This clonotype was detected many times. The chain couples TRBV28 to TRBJ2-3, with 10 bases fitting TRBD2. The V and J ends lost 5 bases and 5 bases, in that order; junction bases with no gene match: 7. The CDR3 totals 15 residues. Germline values: CDR1 MDHEN, CDR2 SYDVKM. CDR3 region: CASSGVGTSEDTQYF. In nucleotides, the CDR3 is TGTGCCAGCAGTGGGGTGGGGACTAGCGAAGATACGCAGTATTTT.

The sample holds many counts of this clonotype. CDR3 in DNA: TGTGCCAGCAGCCCTCAACAGGGGGCAGGGGGAGAGCAGTACTTC. Amino acid sequence: CASSPQQGAGGEQYF. The chain is built from TRBV7-2 and TRBJ2-7; TRBD1 agrees at 9 bases. Germline trimming cut 5 bases from V and 7 bases from J; bases unmatched to any gene: 12. This CDR3 is built from 15 residues. Germline values: CDR1 SGHTA, CDR2 FQGNSA.

This clonotype has at least ten counts. The chain links TRBV28 to TRBJ2-7, with 8 bases fitting TRBD2. Germline trimming cut 6 bases from V and 2 bases from J; bases unmatched to any gene: 9. This CDR3 is built from 15 residues. The germline CDR1 and CDR2 sequences are MDHEN and SYDVKM. The CDR3 DNA is TGTGCCAGCAGCCCTGGGCGAGCGGGAGCCTACGAGCAGTACTTC. It yields the protein CASSPGRAGAYEQYF.

On this clonotype itself: A far larger clone is a single base away, which makes a read error likely. The chain employs TRBV6-8 and TRBJ2-3; the D gene is possibly TRBD1 (6 bases). The CDR3 contains 14 residues. Per the germline V gene, CDR1 is MNHGY and CDR2 is SAAAGT. V lost 6 bases and J 6 bases, leaving 16 bases between the germline ends. The CDR3 DNA is TGTGCCAGCAGGGTGCCGTCAGGGGTGGATACGCAGTATTTT. Its protein product is CASRVPSGVDTQYF.

Concerning this clonotype: The likely explanation is a read error, given a far larger clone one base away. The gene calls are TRBV28 and TRBJ2-1; the D gene is possibly TRBD2 (6 bases). CDR1 MDHEN and CDR2 SYDVKM come from the germline V gene. The V end lost 6 bases, the J end lost 10 bases, and 19 bases lay between the germline ends. The CDR3 consists of 14 residues. CDR3 amino acids: CASRPHGGSYEQFF. Here the CDR3 DNA reads TGTGCCAGCAGGCCCCATGGGGGGTCCTACGAGCAGTTCTTC. The full variable domain, in which reference TRBV28 and TRBJ2-1 provide the parts outside the CDR3, is DVKVTQSSRYLVKRTGEKVFLECVQDMDHENMFWYRQDPGLGLRLIYFSYDVKMKEKGDIPEGYSVSREKKERFSLILESASTNQTSMYLCASRPHGGSYEQFFGPGTRLTVL.

This clonotype was detected many times. The genes are TRBV27 and TRBJ1-6, with 7 positions matching TRBD1. Germline CDR1 and CDR2: MNHEY and SMNVEV (reference sequence). V shed 6 bases, J shed 7 bases, and the junction held 9 bases outside the gene matches. The CDR3 spans 15 residues. CDR3 region: CASSPRGGRNSPLHF. The DNA of the CDR3 is TGTGCCAGCAGCCCAAGAGGGGGCCGGAATTCACCCCTCCACTTT.

Ten or more counts support this clonotype. The rearrangement links TRBV29-1 to TRBJ2-2, with D hard to call. The CDR3 runs to 13 residues. The V end was cut by 4 bases, the J end by 0 bases, with 6 bases between. In germline, CDR1 is SQVTM, CDR2 ANQGSEA. The CDR3 DNA reads TGCAGCGTTGGGGCACCGAACACCGGGGAGCTGTTTTTT. Translated: CSVGAPNTGELFF.

This clonotype was observed at least ten times. V and J are TRBV27 and TRBJ2-7; D gene ambiguous. This CDR3 region has 15 residues. Trimming took 5 bases from V and 0 from J, leaving 14 bases between them. Germline CDR1 reads MNHEY; CDR2 reads SMNVEV (reference sequence). CDR3 nucleotide sequence: TGTGCCAGCAGTGGGCTAGGATCAAGCTCCTACGAGCAGTACTTC. Translating it yields CASSGLGSSSYEQYF.

This clonotype was seen repeatedly, ten times or more. This chain joins TRBV18 and TRBJ2-1; D tentatively reads TRBD1 or TRBD2 (5 bases each). The CDR3 is 15 amino acids. Germline CDR1 reads KGHSH; CDR2 reads LQKENI. V was pared by 1 base and J by 3 bases, with 10 bases between. The DNA of the CDR3 is TGTGCCAGCTCACCACGAAGGGGAGACTACAATGAGCAGTTCTTC. Translated: CASSPRRGDYNEQFF.

This clonotype showed up just a few times. The rearrangement uses TRBV27 and TRBJ2-5; 8 bases line up with TRBD2. V shed 9 bases, J shed 2 bases, and the junction held 20 bases outside the gene matches. This CDR3 spans 18 amino acids. Germline CDR1 MNHEY, CDR2 SMNVEV (reference sequence). The CDR3 DNA is TGTGCCAGGGAGGGGGTAGGCGGGAGGTTGGCCACGCAAGAGACCCAGTACTTC. This encodes CAREGVGGRLATQETQYF.

This clonotype was counted ten times or more. V and J are TRBV4-1 and TRBJ1-5, with D possibly TRBD1 on 5 matching bases. The CDR3 extends over 16 amino acids. V lost 0 bases to trimming and J lost 5 bases, with 14 bases between them. CDR1 MGHRA and CDR2 YSYEKL come from the germline V gene. In DNA form, the CDR3 reads TGCGCCAGCAGCCAAGATCTTGGACGGACATATCAGCCCCAGCATTTT. Translating it yields CASSQDLGRTYQPQHF.

In its sample, this clonotype was seen many times. The CDR3 nucleotides are TGCAGTGTGGCTAGCGGGGCGAGTTTTAATGAGCAGTTCTTC. Residues: CSVASGASFNEQFF. The genes are TRBV20-1 and TRBJ2-1, with 9 nucleotides matching TRBD2. V lost 7 bases and J lost 7; bases outside the gene matches: 11. The CDR3 has 14 residues. Germline V gene lookup returns CDR1 DFQATT and CDR2 SNEGSKA (reference sequence).

This clonotype was picked up many times. The chain joins TRBV5-6 to TRBJ2-3; D is possibly TRBD2 (5 bases). Germline V gene lookup returns CDR1 SGHDT and CDR2 YYEEEE. The CDR3 totals 13 residues. The V gene lost 4 bases and the J gene lost 4 bases, with 10 bases spanning the gap. The CDR3 is CASSRIASDTQYF. The CDR3 DNA is TGTGCCAGCAGCCGAATAGCGTCAGATACGCAGTATTTT.